This TCR beta chain was found in a study of beta chain features in type 1 diabetes. Comments on this clone: Antigen specificity is unknown. Additional DNA sequences in this sample encode the identical CDR3.

This CDR3 region has 13 residues. Germline-derived CDR1 and CDR2 are GTSNPN and SVGIG (reference sequence). Trimming left V 4 bases short and J 6 bases short, with 16 bases between. Study results and caveats: Shortening of TCRB CDR3s, moderate but significant, appeared in all four CD4+ subsets of Type 1 diabetes patients.

The isolated RNA, all of it, was reverse transcribed, so expressed TCRB transcripts were what got sequenced. Clones were read by immunoSEQ multiplex PCR, and TCRdb kept only the in-frame ones, dropping some. Counted here are a few hundred thousand clones, about 10% occurring once; the ten biggest clones make up over 0.45%. Sorting produced populations that all topped 98% purity. The TCR comes from a man aged 25-45 years with type 1 diabetes. The chain combines TRBV30 with TRBJ2-7; TRBD2 is a possible D gene (7 bases). The sample comprised central memory CD4+ T cells from blood. The CDR3 region is CAWTWGGAVEQYF. The CDR3 nucleotides are TGTGCCTGGACCTGGGGGGGGGCGGTCGAGCAGTACTTC.